This T cell receptor (beta chain) was sequenced for a study of Graves' ophthalmopathy and Graves' hyperthyroidism. Overall study findings and caveats: Most expanded clonotypes in thyroid above 0.001 frequency also showed up in blood.

This clonotype was seen many times. Its antigen is undetermined. RNA transcripts were the template, and TCR beta CDR3 regions were amplified from them. Second-round multiplex PCR followed a first-round RT-PCR using HTBI primers. TCRdb re-analysed the multiplex PCR reads in MiXCR, keeping a single row per CDR3 protein. The repertoire consists of some 400,000 distinct CDR3 sequences, with approximately 20% occurring once and the leading ten covering around 1.4%. PBMCs originated in 10 ml of fresh peripheral blood. V lost 5 bases and J 3 bases, leaving 14 bases between the germline ends. The V gene's germline CDR1 is SGHTA and CDR2 FQGNSA. CDR3 size: 14 residues.

The rearrangement joins TRBV7-2 to TRBJ2-7, with D possibly TRBD2 on 6 matching bases. The sequencing sample was made of peripheral blood. This clonotype was obtained from a woman in her late teens or twenties with Graves' ophthalmopathy. The CDR3 sequence: CASSRGGAVYEQYF. CDR3 DNA: TGTGCCAGCAGCCGGGGAGGAGCGGTCTACGAGCAGTACTTC.